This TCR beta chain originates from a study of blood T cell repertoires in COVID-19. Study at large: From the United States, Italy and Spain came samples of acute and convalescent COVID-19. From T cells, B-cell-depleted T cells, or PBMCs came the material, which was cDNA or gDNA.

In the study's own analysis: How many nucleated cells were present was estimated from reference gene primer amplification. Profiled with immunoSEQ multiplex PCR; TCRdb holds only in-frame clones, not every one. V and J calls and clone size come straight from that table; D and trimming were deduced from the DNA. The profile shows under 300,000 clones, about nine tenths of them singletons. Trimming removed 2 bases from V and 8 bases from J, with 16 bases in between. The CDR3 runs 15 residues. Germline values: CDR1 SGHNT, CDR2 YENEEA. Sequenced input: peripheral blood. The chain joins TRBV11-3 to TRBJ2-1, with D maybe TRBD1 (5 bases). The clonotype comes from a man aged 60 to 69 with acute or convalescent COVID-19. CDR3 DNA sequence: TGTGCCAGCAGCTTAACGACAGTCAGTCGCGATGAGCAGTTCTTC. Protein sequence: CASSLTTVSRDEQFF. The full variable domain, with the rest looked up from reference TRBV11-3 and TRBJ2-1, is EAGVVQSPRYKIIEKKQPVAFWCNPISGHNTLYWYLQNLGQGPELLIRYENEEAVDDSQLPKDRFSAERLKGVDSTLKIQPAELGDSAVYLCASSLTTVSRDEQFFGPGTRLTVL.